The next 27 T cell receptor beta chains were all read from a single sample in a study of T cell responses to AZD1222 COVID-19 vaccine. Sequencing used immunoSEQ multiplex PCR; TCRdb keeps in-frame clones, though not all of them. Found here are around 100,000 clones, about 92% of them singletons; the top ten hold 4% to 6%. The sample in question was peripheral blood, obtained on day 0 of AZD1222 vaccination. The receptors stem from an adult in good health.

The rearrangement joins TRBV28 to TRBJ1-2; TRBD1 aligns across 7 bases. J was trimmed by 4 bases and V by 2 bases; bases with no gene match: 10. CDR1 is MDHEN and CDR2 is SYDVKM in the germline V gene. The CDR3 runs to 16 residues. DNA of the CDR3: TGTGCCAGCAGTTTAAGCGAGGGGGCCCTCCTCTATGGCTACACCTTC. Translating gives CASSLSEGALLYGYTF.

The gene calls are TRBV2 and TRBJ2-5; TRBD2 is a possible D gene (5 bases). V was clipped by 4 bases and J by 2 bases, with 14 bases between them. This CDR3 comprises 15 residues. Germline CDR1 and CDR2: SNHLY and FYNNEI. The CDR3: CASSVGTRRQETQYF. The CDR3 bases are TGTGCCAGCAGTGTAGGAACGAGGAGGCAAGAGACCCAGTACTTC.

This clone was seen more than once but under ten times. The chain has TRBV6-5 and TRBJ1-6; a weak D match, TRBD1 (5 bases). The V end was cut by 7 bases, the J end by 7 bases, with 17 bases between. There are 15 residues in the CDR3. The germline V gene encodes CDR1 MNHEY and CDR2 SVGAGI. In DNA, the CDR3 is TGTGCCAGCAAGGAGGGGATACTAAGGAATTCACCCCTCCACTTT. Translated, it gives CASKEGILRNSPLHF.

The chain recombines TRBV21-1 with TRBJ1-1; TRBD1 is the table's D call, not checked against the DNA. TRBV21-1 is tagged as a pseudogene. The CDR3 is 18 amino acids. The CDR3 region is CASSYNFRTGGFNTEAFF. The DNA for the CDR3 is TGTGCCAGCAGCTACAATTTTCGGACAGGGGGCTTTAACACTGAAGCTTTCTTT.

This chain joins TRBV10-3 and TRBJ2-7, with D possibly being TRBD1 or TRBD2 (5 bases each). Germline V gene data show CDR1 as ENHRY and CDR2 as SYGVKD. V was clipped by 6 bases and J by 3 bases, with 12 bases between them. CDR3 length: 13 amino acids. The CDR3 nucleotides are TGTGCCATCAGACGGGACCCGGGCTACGAGCAGTACTTC. This codes for CAIRRDPGYEQYF.

The chain combines TRBV5-5 with TRBJ1-2, with a tentative D call TRBD1 (6 bases). The CDR3 spans 14 residues. Germline V gives CDR1 SGHKS, CDR2 YYEKEE (reference sequence). With 1 base removed from V and 4 bases from J, the gap between germline ends came to 11 bases. The CDR3 protein is CASSLMTGAYGYTF. For the CDR3, the DNA is TGTGCCAGCAGCTTGATGACAGGCGCCTATGGCTACACCTTC. Full variable domain (missing parts from reference TRBV5-5 and TRBJ1-2): DAGVTQSPTHLIKTRGQQVTLRCSPISGHKSVSWYQQVLGQGPQFIFQYYEKEERGRGNFPDRFSARQFPNYSSELNVNALLLGDSALYLCASSLMTGAYGYTFGSGTRLTVV.

The J gene is TRBJ2-1, the V gene TRBV7-8, with D possibly matching TRBD1 (5 bases). V was cut by 1 base and J by 2 bases, with 18 bases left in between. The CDR3 loop spans 18 amino acids. The germline gives CDR1 SGHVS, CDR2 FQNEAQ. CDR3 DNA: TGTGCCAGCAGCTTAGTCGTTAGGGTTGACAGTACCTACAATGAGCAGTTCTTC. It translates to CASSLVVRVDSTYNEQFF.

The V call is TRBV5-1, the J call TRBJ1-2; TRBD1 aligns across 10 bases. The J segment lost 8 bases and the V segment lost 4 bases, leaving 8 bases of the junction unmatched. The germline CDR1 and CDR2 sequences are SGHRS and YFSETQ. The CDR3 sequence is 14 residues long. In nucleotides, the CDR3 is TGCGCCAGCAGCGGCGGGACAGGGGAAGGAGGCTACACCTTC. Protein: CASSGGTGEGGYTF.

The rearrangement uses TRBV11-3 and TRBJ2-3; maybe TRBD2 (6 bases). V shed 5 bases and J shed 2 bases, with 8 bases lying between them. Germline V gives CDR1 SGHNT, CDR2 YENEEA. The CDR3 extends over 13 amino acids. This CDR3 reads CASSRDSTDTQYF. CDR3 in DNA: TGTGCCAGCAGCCGGGACTCCACAGATACGCAGTATTTT.

CDR3 sequence: CASSHHRSQETQYF. In DNA form, the CDR3 reads TGTGCCAGCAGCCACCACAGAAGCCAAGAGACCCAGTACTTC. This sequence joins TRBV11-2 and TRBJ2-5; D not certain. There are 14 residues in the CDR3. V lost 5 bases and J lost 1, with 11 bases in between. Germline CDR1 reads SGHAT; CDR2 reads FQNNGV.

The J gene is TRBJ1-2, the V gene TRBV19, with 8 bases fitting TRBD1. This CDR3 has 12 amino acids. The germline V gene encodes CDR1 LNHDA and CDR2 SQIVND (reference sequence). Losses at the gene ends were 7 bases for V and 8 bases for J; bases not matched to a gene: 6. The CDR3 nucleotides read TGTGCCAGTATTGGGGACAGGCGGGGCTACACCTTC. Translated, it gives CASIGDRRGYTF.

The genes are TRBV2 and TRBJ1-1; D remains unclear. CDR3 length equals 11 residues. V lost 8 bases and J 1 base, leaving 5 bases between the germline ends. The V gene's germline CDR1 is SNHLY and CDR2 FYNNEI. The CDR3 bases are TGTGCCAGCGTCCCGAACACTGAAGCTTTCTTT. Residues: CASVPNTEAFF.

The chain carries TRBV5-8 and TRBJ2-3; 7 bases map to TRBD2. V lost 3 bases, J lost 4 bases, and 5 bases stayed unmatched. CDR1 and CDR2 (germline): SGHTS, YDEGEE. The CDR3 is made up of 14 amino acids. The DNA of the CDR3 is TGTGCCAGCAGCTACAGCGGGGATGCAGATACGCAGTATTTT. This codes for CASSYSGDADTQYF.

The rearrangement uses TRBV11-2 and TRBJ2-7; D is tentatively TRBD1 or TRBD2 (5 bases each). The CDR3 spans 17 residues. Germline V gene sequence: CDR1 SGHAT, CDR2 FQNNGV. Trimming took off 6 bases at V and 0 bases at J, with 21 bases between the two ends. In DNA, the CDR3 is TGTGCCAGCAGATCCGTCCCCAAGGGACGGAGCTCCTACGAGCAGTACTTC. Translating it yields CASRSVPKGRSSYEQYF.

This rearrangement joins TRBV25-1 to TRBJ2-6; TRBD1 might be the D (6 bases). Germline lookup yields CDR1 MGHDK and CDR2 SYGVNS. Deletions cut 4 bases from V and 0 bases from J, with 10 bases between. The CDR3 contains 16 residues. The DNA for the CDR3 is TGTGCCAGCAGTGCAACAGGGACCTCTGGGGCCAACGTCCTGACTTTC. Translating it yields CASSATGTSGANVLTF.

The chain couples TRBV27 to TRBJ2-3, with 12 positions matching TRBD2. The CDR3 has 15 residues. V shed 6 bases and J 5 bases; nucleotides not matched to a gene: 6. Germline V lookup: CDR1 MNHEY, CDR2 SMNVEV (reference sequence). For the CDR3, the DNA is TGTGCCAGCAGATGGACTAGCGGGGAGAAAGATACGCAGTATTTT. Amino acids: CASRWTSGEKDTQYF.

The CDR3 loop is CASSLGGQGNQPQHF. DNA for the CDR3: TGTGCCAGCAGCTTAGGGGGACAGGGTAATCAGCCCCAGCATTTT. The V gene is TRBV7-6, the J gene TRBJ1-5; 9 positions agree with TRBD1. Looked up from germline, CDR1 is SGHVS and CDR2 is FNYEAQ. The CDR3 runs to 15 residues. Trimming at V came to 1 base and at J to 4 bases, leaving 2 bases not matched to a gene.

As DNA, the CDR3 is TGTGCCAGCAGTAACCAGAGGGGAAACACCATATATTTT. Protein product: CASSNQRGNTIYF. This rearrangement joins TRBV6-5 to TRBJ1-3; no clear D. Per the germline V gene, CDR1 is MNHEY and CDR2 is SVGAGI. The length of the CDR3 is 13 residues. V shed 5 bases and J shed 4 bases, with 9 bases lying between them.

V usage is TRBV15 and J usage is TRBJ1-3, with D maybe TRBD1 (5 bases). Trimming left V 0 bases short and J 0 bases short, with 6 bases between. The germline gives CDR1 LNHNV, CDR2 YYDKDF (reference sequence). CDR3 length: 15 residues. The CDR3 nucleotides are TGTGCCACCAGCAGAGATAGGGGCTCTGGAAACACCATATATTTT. It encodes CATSRDRGSGNTIYF.

CDR3 residues: CAISETGNKYF. In DNA, the CDR3 is TGTGCCATCAGTGAGACAGGGAATAAGTACTTC. The genes are TRBV10-3 and TRBJ2-7, with D possibly TRBD1 on 6 matching bases. Trimming shortened V by 2 bases and J by 11 bases, and 10 bases separated the two germline ends. There are 11 residues in the CDR3. Per the germline V gene, CDR1 is ENHRY and CDR2 is SYGVKD.

The chain joins TRBV28 to TRBJ1-6, with a tentative D call TRBD1 (6 bases). This CDR3 region has 14 residues. Trimming left V 6 bases short and J 9 bases short, with 15 bases between. The germline CDR1 and CDR2 sequences are MDHEN and SYDVKM. The CDR3 loop reads CASRNNRAPSPLHF. The DNA of the CDR3 is TGTGCCAGCAGAAACAACAGGGCCCCTTCACCCCTCCACTTT.

This clone was counted once. V gene TRBV29-1 combines with J gene TRBJ2-1; D is undetermined. This CDR3 region has 11 residues. In germline, CDR1 is SQVTM, CDR2 ANQGSEA. V lost 7 bases and J lost 7, with 11 bases in between. The CDR3 DNA sequence: TGCAGCGAGACGGACGGGAATGAGCAGTTCTTC. Protein: CSETDGNEQFF.

The chain carries TRBV12-3 or TRBV12-4 and TRBJ2-3, with D unresolved. The CDR3 runs 12 residues. Trimming left V 5 bases short and J 5 bases short, with 8 bases between. CDR3 region: CASSPWEDTQYF. In DNA, the CDR3 is TGTGCCAGCAGTCCCTGGGAAGATACGCAGTATTTT.

The chain couples TRBV9 to TRBJ1-3; no firm D call. This CDR3 comprises 12 residues. The germline V gene encodes CDR1 SGDLS and CDR2 YYNGEE. V was clipped by 4 bases and J by 7 bases, with 9 bases between them. CDR3 sequence (DNA): TGTGCCAGCAGCCCTCGGGGTAACACCATATATTTT. Encoded protein: CASSPRGNTIYF.

This sequence joins TRBV19 and TRBJ2-7; 10 positions match TRBD2. The germline gives CDR1 LNHDA, CDR2 SQIVND (reference sequence). The ends lost 2 bases at V and 4 bases at J; junction bases unmatched: 5. The CDR3 length is 15 residues. The CDR3 DNA reads as TGTGCCAGTAGTATACAGGCTAGCGGGGGTTACGAGCAGTACTTC. Translating it yields CASSIQASGGYEQYF.

This clone was picked up one time. This sequence joins TRBV19 and TRBJ2-7; 7 nucleotides line up with TRBD2. The CDR3 consists of 14 residues. Unmatched junction bases numbered 6, after V lost 3 bases and J lost 4 bases. Germline CDR1 reads LNHDA; CDR2 reads SQIVND (reference sequence). CDR3 sequence reads: CASSIRRGGYEQYF. The CDR3 DNA is TGTGCCAGTAGTATCCGTAGGGGAGGGTACGAGCAGTACTTC.

This chain connects TRBV7-2 to TRBJ2-7; maybe TRBD1 (6 bases). The CDR3 contains 14 residues. The V end was cut by 5 bases, the J end by 0 bases, with 11 bases between. CDR1 and CDR2 (germline): SGHTA, FQGNSA. The chain's CDR3 is CASSKRQASYEQYF. The CDR3 DNA reads as TGTGCCAGCAGCAAAAGACAGGCCTCCTACGAGCAGTACTTC.